The T cell receptor (beta chain) under discussion was sequenced for a study of tissue T cells after allogeneic stem cell transplantation. The CDR3 covers 15 residues. CDR1 and CDR2 (germline): SNHLY, FYNGKV (reference sequence). V lost 3 bases to trimming and J lost 3 bases, with 11 bases between them. Whole-study findings and limits: Only a limited share of tissue TCRs appeared in blood or spleen.

With regard to this clone: Its matching antigen is unknown. Genes and germline come from the mouse. Sequencing ends 1 residue short of the CDR3 end; the germline J gene provides the rest.

Clones were read by immunoSEQ multiplex PCR, and TCRdb kept only the in-frame ones, dropping some. The sample holds approximately 17,000 clones, less than 85% seen once. The chain is built from TRBV3 and TRBJ1-4, with a weak D call TRBD1 (5 bases). The TCR was taken from a female BALB/c mouse in good health. The MHC haplotype of this mouse line is H2-d. Material: spleen. The CDR3 bases that were read are TGTGCCAGCAGCTTCGGACAAGATCCCAACGAAAGATTATTT. Translated, it gives CASSFGQDPNERLF. The full CDR3 is CASSFGQDPNERLFF.